The clone carrying this T cell receptor beta chain was observed a single time. Its antigen is unidentified. This sample is drawn from a study of T cell responses to AZD1222 COVID-19 vaccine. Study observations and caveats: At study baseline, merely several AZD1222 recipients were seropositive. Most donors were white British and more were female, and clonal diversity was possibly underestimated. Repertoire collection took place solely once the T cell response had peaked.

Looked up from germline, CDR1 is MDHEN and CDR2 is SYDVKM. The CDR3 runs 15 residues. Trimming removed 3 bases from V and 10 bases from J; junction bases left unmatched: 9. TCRdb keeps only in-frame clones here, not all; method: immunoSEQ multiplex PCR. The data hold approximately 120,000 clones, with more than 70% observed a single time. The genes are TRBV28 and TRBJ1-6, with 7 bases fitting TRBD1. The sample here was peripheral blood, taken 28 days after the second AZD1222 dose. The source is an adult who received the AZD1222 COVID-19 vaccine. The CDR3 DNA reads TGTGCCAGCAGTTTCGGTCGACAGGGACGATCACCCCTCCACTTT. It is translated as CASSFGRQGRSPLHF.